This T cell receptor beta chain is from a study of human T cells and chemical hapten exposure listed by TCRdb under 2021. About the study as a whole: For sensitization, 2% DPC in acetone was applied to a roughly 2 cm by roughly 2 cm area of upper inner arm skin. Patients additionally received weekly therapeutic DPC doses to the scalp throughout the roughly 24-week study period. Patch testing was performed on the upper back with Finn chambers containing 0.01% DPC, and the patch tests were scored after 6 days according to International Contact Dermatitis Research Group standards. The mostly female patient cohort included alopecia areata with under or over 50% scalp involvement, alopecia totalis and alopecia universalis. Libraries were pooled for sequencing, and variation in per-sample TCR yields was attributed mainly to small differences in library volumes within the pool. The study tracked peripheral blood TCR repertoire changes in vivo during primary and secondary sensitization to the hapten diphenylcyclopropenone (DPC) in alopecia patients. Patient blood was sampled pre-sensitization (week 0) and at 2, 6 and about 24 weeks after DPC sensitization. Twenty-nine alopecia patients provided blood for TCR sequencing at one to four time points (pre-sensitization, 2, 6 and 24 weeks). The full study reports these points: A positive correlation was found between the number of PT1 expanded TCRs and patch test score, with significance reached at thresholds 8, 16 and 32 but not 4. No change with DPC sensitization was found in the number of TCRs above 1 in 1000 frequency, and no evidence of global repertoire structure alterations was found. Expanded TCRs formed significantly more large CDR3 similarity clusters than pre-sensitization or healthy control sets, consistent with antigen-driven responses. Because every patient had alopecia, a presumed autoimmune disease, the patients' immune response might differ from that of healthy individuals. After repeated subsampling, changes were observed in the strength of the expansion versus patch-test correlation and in the threshold at which the correlation became significant.

The V end gives up 6 bases and the J end 5 bases, leaving 10 bases in the junction not matched to a gene. Per the germline V gene (reference sequence), DFQATT is the CDR1 and SNEGSKA is the CDR2. Reading from cysteine to phenylalanine, the CDR3 counts 14 amino acids. Only the CDR3 DNA stays, 42 bases, in frame from base 1. In light of the paper, this sample's time point label describes: patch test 3, about 24 weeks after DPC sensitization. The sample's treatment or condition label, in plain terms: therapeutic diphenylcyclopropenone sensitization with weekly scalp DPC. At every patch-test visit, the blood draw took place before the patch test was put on. To be eligible, patients had to be aged 18 to 70, diagnosed with alopecia and judged suitable for DPC therapy, while pregnant patients were excluded. Total RNA was extracted from unfractionated whole blood that had been collected in Tempus Blood RNA tubes.

Library prep was done by RACE. The sequencer was a NextSeq 500. Library preparation attached unique molecular identifiers to individual cDNA molecules for quantitative, reproducible TCR counting. For every blood RNA sample, sequencing covered both the TCR alpha and TCR beta chains. In the paper's pipeline: The median number of TCRs per sample was over 95,000, ranging from roughly 23,224 to 690,600. The Decombinator software suite was used to annotate V, J and CDR3 in the TCR reads. Every sample was subsampled to the same number of TCRs (28,000) for the PS versus PT1 abundance plots. TCRs were defined as expanded if absent before sensitization and observed at least eight times at the 2-week time point. TCRdb trimmed public reads at Q25 via fastp, called clones via MiXCR and kept in-frame beta chains. Every CDR3 protein is listed once, alongside the most common genes and DNA of its rows. The V and J calls reflect TCRdb's pipeline rather than the authors' work. The sample table shows 190,000 or so distinct CDR3 sequences, and under 30% are seen once. 2% to 2.5% of the sample rests with the top ten.

Remarks on this clonotype: What this receptor recognizes is not known. It has no much larger one-base neighbor in the sample; base qualities were not kept.

The V and J genes are TRBV20-1 and TRBJ2-7; 10 bases in between match TRBD2. The origin of this receptor is a middle-aged woman with alopecia areata. Some clones in this sample may be carry-over from other donors' samples. Sequenced material: whole blood, taken in connection with sensitization to the hapten diphenylcyclopropenone (DPC). The CDR3 loop reads CSAILAGGGNEQYF. The sequenced DNA is TGCAGTGCCATATTAGCGGGAGGAGGAAACGAGCAGTACTTC.